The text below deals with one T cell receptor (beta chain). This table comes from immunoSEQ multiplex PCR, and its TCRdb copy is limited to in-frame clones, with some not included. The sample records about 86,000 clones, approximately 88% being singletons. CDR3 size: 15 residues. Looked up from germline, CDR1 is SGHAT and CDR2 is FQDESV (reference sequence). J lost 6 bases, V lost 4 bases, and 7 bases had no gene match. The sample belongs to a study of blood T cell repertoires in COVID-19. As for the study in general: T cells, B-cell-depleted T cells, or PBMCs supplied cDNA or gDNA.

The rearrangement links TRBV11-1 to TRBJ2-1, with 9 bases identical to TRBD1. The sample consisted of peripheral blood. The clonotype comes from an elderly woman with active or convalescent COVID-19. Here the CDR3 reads CASSSRDRVTNEQFF. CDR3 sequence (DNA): TGTGCCAGCAGCTCCCGGGACAGGGTAACCAATGAGCAGTTCTTC.